Presented here are 25 T cell receptor beta chains from one specimen sequenced in a study of regulatory T cells in long-lasting Graves disease. Arm-PCR of CDR3 regions with iRepertoire HTBI primers generated TCR beta libraries. TCRdb reprocessed the multiplex PCR reads via MiXCR and lists one record per CDR3 protein. This sample yields approximately 480,000 distinct CDR3 sequences, of which under 20% are seen a single time; more than 9% belongs to the top ten. This sample's time point: newly diagnosed GD, antithyroid drugs for less than 3 months. PBMCs provided the RNA from which the TCR library was made. The same sample was also studied in work on T cells in Graves' hyperthyroidism and ophthalmopathy.

Here the sequenced sample was peripheral blood mononuclear cells (PBMCs), taken at new diagnosis, from a patient treated with antithyroid drugs. The receptors originated from a man aged 40-49 years with Graves disease.

This clonotype occurred many times. The rearrangement links TRBV24-1 to TRBJ2-3; the match to TRBD1 covers 8 bases. Trimming took 4 bases from V and 1 from J; bases not matched to a gene: 6. The CDR3 covers 16 residues. CDR1 is KGHDR and CDR2 is SFDVKD in the germline V gene. CDR3 in amino acids: CATSDLTGDGTDTQYF. The DNA of the CDR3 is TGTGCCACCAGTGACCTGACAGGGGACGGCACAGATACGCAGTATTTT.

This chain links TRBV6-1 with TRBJ2-2, with 7 bases matching TRBD2. Per germline, CDR1 MNHNS and CDR2 SASEGT. The CDR3 is 16 amino acids. After removal of 5 bases from V and 7 bases from J, the junction contained 13 bases not matched to a gene. CDR3: CASSTVKVAGIGELFF. For the CDR3, the DNA is TGTGCCAGCAGTACCGTTAAAGTAGCGGGCATCGGGGAGCTGTTTTTT.

This clonotype has ten or more counts. CDR3 nucleotides: TGCGCCAGCAGAGCCGGACGGAATAATGAAAAACTGTTTTTT. Translating it yields CASRAGRNNEKLFF. The chain is built from TRBV5-1 and TRBJ1-4; D is unclear. In germline, CDR1 is SGHRS, CDR2 YFSETQ. With 5 bases removed from V and 4 bases from J, the gap between germline ends came to 12 bases. The CDR3 has 14 amino acids.

V usage is TRBV25-1 and J usage is TRBJ2-3; 12 nucleotides align to TRBD2. Germline trimming cut 6 bases from V and 1 base from J; bases unmatched to any gene: 5. CDR3 size: 16 residues. Germline loops: CDR1 MGHDK, CDR2 SYGVNS. CDR3 sequence (DNA): TGTGCCAGCAGCCAAAGACTAGCGGGAGGCACAGATACGCAGTATTTT. This sequence encodes CASSQRLAGGTDTQYF. Drawing the rest from reference TRBV25-1 and TRBJ2-3, the complete variable domain is EADIYQTPRYLVIGTGKKITLECSQTMGHDKMYWYQQDPGMELHLIHYSYGVNSTEKGDLSSESTVSRIRTEHFPLTLESARPSHTSQYLCASSQRLAGGTDTQYFGPGTRLTVL.

The table lists this clonotype with many counts. The V call is TRBV12-3 or TRBV12-4, the J call TRBJ2-3, with 8 bases identical to TRBD2. This CDR3 is 15 amino acids long. The trim removed 3 bases at V and 4 bases at J, leaving 6 bases unmatched. The CDR3 sequence is CASSFYGRESDTQYF. The CDR3 DNA reads as TGTGCCAGCAGTTTCTACGGGAGGGAGTCAGATACGCAGTATTTT.

This clonotype was found once. J is TRBJ2-1 and V is TRBV12-5; D is unresolved. Per germline, CDR1 LGHNT and CDR2 FRNRAP. Trimming shortened V by 5 bases and J by 5 bases, and 10 bases separated the two germline ends. CDR3 length: 13 amino acids. CDR3 residues: CASGPAPNNEQFF. In nucleotides, the CDR3 is TGTGCTAGTGGTCCCGCCCCCAACAATGAGCAGTTCTTC.

In this sample, this clonotype turned up a few times. V and J are TRBV9 and TRBJ1-3, with D unresolved. The germline V and J ends were trimmed by 4 bases and 0 bases, with 14 bases remaining between them. Germline values: CDR1 SGDLS, CDR2 YYNGEE. This CDR3 has 16 residues. The CDR3 loop is CASSPVGRSSGNTIYF. For the CDR3, the DNA is TGTGCCAGCAGCCCTGTTGGACGGAGCTCTGGAAACACCATATATTTT.

This clonotype was found many times. The chain joins TRBV20-1 to TRBJ2-4; D may be TRBD2 (6 bases). This CDR3 is 13 amino acids long. Germline CDR1 reads DFQATT; CDR2 reads SNEGSKA (reference sequence). Trimming took 1 base from V and 8 from J, leaving 12 bases between them. The CDR3 here is CSARVGGLHIQYF. The CDR3 region has the DNA TGCAGTGCTAGAGTCGGAGGGTTGCACATTCAGTACTTC.

The chain recombines TRBV6-1 with TRBJ1-4; D is possibly TRBD1 (6 bases). Trimming left V 6 bases short and J 3 bases short, with 17 bases between. Germline lookup yields CDR1 MNHNS and CDR2 SASEGT. The CDR3 totals 16 residues. In nucleotides, the CDR3 is TGTGCCAGCAGCTCCTATGAAAGGACAGCTAATGAAAAACTGTTTTTT. Translating it yields CASSSYERTANEKLFF.

Of note for this clonotype: Given a much more abundant clone one base away, this may be a read error. The CDR3 does not close with the conserved phenylalanine or tryptophan, likely indicating a read error. The CDR3 bases are TGTGCCTGGAGTGTACAAGCGAACACTGAAGCTTTCCTT. Encoded protein: CAWSVQANTEAFL. The chain has TRBV30 and TRBJ1-1; no firm D call. CDR1 is GTSNPN, CDR2 SVGIG, per germline (reference sequence). The CDR3 extends over 13 amino acids. V gave up 0 bases and J gave up 1 base, with 6 bases separating them.

At least ten counts were recorded for this clonotype. This rearrangement joins TRBV11-3 to TRBJ2-1; no clear D gene. Germline values: CDR1 SGHNT, CDR2 YENEEA. Between the trimmed V and J ends, which lost 0 bases and 7 bases, there was a span of 7 bases. The CDR3 covers 13 residues. The CDR3 sequence: CASSLEASNEQFF. The DNA of the CDR3 is TGTGCCAGCAGCTTAGAAGCTTCAAATGAGCAGTTCTTC.

The chain couples TRBV15 to TRBJ2-3; D remains ambiguous. Per the germline V gene, CDR1 is LNHNV and CDR2 is YYDKDF (reference sequence). Trimming shortened V by 0 bases and J by 8 bases, and 6 bases separated the two germline ends. The CDR3 has 12 amino acids. In DNA, the CDR3 is TGTGCCACCAGCAGAGATTTGGGTACGCAGTATTTT. Protein sequence: CATSRDLGTQYF. Supplemented by reference TRBV15 and TRBJ2-3, the full variable domain reads DAMVIQNPRYQVTQFGKPVTLSCSQTLNHNVMYWYQQKSSQAPKLLFHYYDKDFNNEADTPDNFQSRRPNTSFCFLDIRSPGLGDTAMYLCATSRDLGTQYFGPGTRLTVL.

This clonotype was picked up a small number of times. The chain employs TRBV12-3 or TRBV12-4 and TRBJ1-5; 10 bases match TRBD1. V dropped 6 bases and J dropped 5; count of bases not matched to a gene: 4. The CDR3 has 14 residues. Here the CDR3 reads CASRRGQGHQPQHF. CDR3 coding DNA: TGTGCCAGCAGGAGGGGACAGGGGCATCAGCCCCAGCATTTT.

There are a few counts of this clonotype. Written as DNA, the CDR3 is TGTGCCAGCAGCTTGTACAGGGGAAACACCATATATTTT. Its translation: CASSLYRGNTIYF. V is TRBV7-8 and J is TRBJ1-3; possibly TRBD1 for D (5 bases). Deletions cut 3 bases from V and 4 bases from J, with 7 bases between. Germline CDR1 and CDR2: SGHVS and FQNEAQ. CDR3 length: 13 amino acids.

This clonotype has ten or more counts. The chain uses TRBV2 and TRBJ1-6, with TRBD1 identical over 8 bases. J lost 6 bases, V lost 6 bases, and 1 base had no gene match. The germline CDR1 and CDR2 sequences are SNHLY and FYNNEI. CDR3 length: 13 residues. The CDR3 loop is CASRGQGNSPLHF. Written as DNA, the CDR3 is TGTGCCAGCAGAGGACAGGGTAATTCACCCCTCCACTTT.

In this sample, this clonotype turned up many times. The V and J genes are TRBV12-3 or TRBV12-4 and TRBJ2-2; TRBD2 agrees at 10 bases. Trimming took 7 bases from V and 5 from J; bases not matched to a gene: 7. The CDR3 sequence is 15 residues long. CDR3 region: CASILGTSVTGELFF. DNA of the CDR3: TGTGCCAGCATCCTGGGGACTAGCGTAACCGGGGAGCTGTTTTTT.

Ten or more counts support this clonotype. The chain combines TRBV28 with TRBJ2-5; 10 positions match TRBD1. CDR3 length: 16 amino acids. Germline V CDR1 and CDR2: MDHEN, SYDVKM. V was clipped by 2 bases and J by 4 bases; unmatched bases: 7. The CDR3 region has the DNA TGTGCCAGCAGTTTAAGGACAGGGGGTCCTGGAGAGACCCAGTACTTC. It codes for CASSLRTGGPGETQYF.

This clonotype was seen many times. The genes are TRBV11-3 and TRBJ2-5, with 8 bases identical to TRBD2. The CDR3 consists of 16 residues. Germline V gene lookup returns CDR1 SGHNT and CDR2 YENEEA. J was trimmed by 5 bases and V by 5 bases; bases with no gene match: 13. Here the CDR3 DNA reads TGTGCCAGCAGCAGTAAGGGTAGCGGGATCGGTGAGACCCAGTACTTC. Protein sequence: CASSSKGSGIGETQYF.

Ten or more counts support this clonotype. The V gene is TRBV28, the J gene TRBJ2-5, with 7 nucleotides matching TRBD2. Germline CDR1 is MDHEN and CDR2 is SYDVKM. The CDR3 sequence is 16 residues long. Losses at the gene ends were 6 bases for V and 5 bases for J; bases not matched to a gene: 15. The DNA for the CDR3 is TGTGCCAGCAGCCAAAGTCGTCGGATAGCGGGTGAGACCCAGTACTTC. This gives the protein CASSQSRRIAGETQYF. Together with reference TRBV28 and TRBJ2-5, the CDR3 gives the full variable domain: DVKVTQSSRYLVKRTGEKVFLECVQDMDHENMFWYRQDPGLGLRLIYFSYDVKMKEKGDIPEGYSVSREKKERFSLILESASTNQTSMYLCASSQSRRIAGETQYFGPGTRLLVL.

Concerning this clonotype: Since a far larger clone is one base different, this is likely a read error. The rearrangement joins TRBV2 to TRBJ2-1; TRBD1 agrees at 7 bases. Germline V gene lookup returns CDR1 SNHLY and CDR2 FYNNEI. The CDR3 covers 16 residues. V gave up 8 bases and J gave up 7 bases; unmatched junction bases: 17. In nucleotides, the CDR3 is TGTGCCAGCGGCCCGAGGGGGCGAGGAAGGGGGAATGAGCAGTTCTTC. This codes for CASGPRGRGRGNEQFF.

This chain joins TRBV10-3 and TRBJ1-1, with TRBD1 matching over 7 bases. The CDR3 loop spans 14 amino acids. Germline assignment: CDR1 ENHRY and CDR2 SYGVKD. Unmatched junction bases numbered 6, after V lost 7 bases and J lost 1 base. The CDR3 bases are TGTGCCATCACCGAGGGACAGAAGAACACTGAAGCTTTCTTT. Its protein is CAITEGQKNTEAFF.

This clonotype was detected a few times. The V call is TRBV19, the J call TRBJ2-2, with TRBD1 identical over 7 bases. This CDR3 is built from 15 residues. V dropped 3 bases and J dropped 4; count of bases not matched to a gene: 5. CDR1 and CDR2 from the germline V gene are LNHDA and SQIVND (reference sequence). The CDR3 coding sequence is TGTGCCAGTAGTATTACCGGGACAGCCACCGGGGAGCTGTTTTTT. Translated: CASSITGTATGELFF.

Turning to this clonotype: This may be a read error: a much more frequent sequence differs by one nucleotide. This sequence joins TRBV24-1 and TRBJ2-7, with 8 bases fitting TRBD2. CDR1 KGHDR and CDR2 SFDVKD come from the germline V gene. V lost 10 bases to trimming and J lost 7 bases; unmatched junction nucleotides: 14. The length of the CDR3 is 14 residues. The CDR3 loop reads CATHSGSSYNEQYF. The CDR3 nucleotides read TGTGCCACACACAGCGGGAGCTCCTACAATGAGCAGTACTTC.

This chain joins TRBV11-3 and TRBJ2-3, with 11 bases fitting TRBD2. The CDR3 covers 15 residues. V lost 9 bases and J lost 6; bases outside the gene matches: 11. In germline, CDR1 is SGHNT, CDR2 YENEEA. Written as DNA, the CDR3 is TGTGCCAGTGAAGGTGGGGCTAGCGGGAGGGATACGCAGTATTTT. Amino acid sequence: CASEGGASGRDTQYF.

This clonotype was counted only a few times. The rearrangement links TRBV27 to TRBJ1-3, with 8 bases that match TRBD1. There are 15 residues in the CDR3. Germline CDR1 MNHEY, CDR2 SMNVEV (reference sequence). After removal of 3 bases from V and 4 bases from J, the junction contained 5 bases not matched to a gene. CDR3 bases: TGTGCCAGCAGTTTTACAGGGGGGGGAGGAAACACCATATATTTT. It yields the protein CASSFTGGGGNTIYF.